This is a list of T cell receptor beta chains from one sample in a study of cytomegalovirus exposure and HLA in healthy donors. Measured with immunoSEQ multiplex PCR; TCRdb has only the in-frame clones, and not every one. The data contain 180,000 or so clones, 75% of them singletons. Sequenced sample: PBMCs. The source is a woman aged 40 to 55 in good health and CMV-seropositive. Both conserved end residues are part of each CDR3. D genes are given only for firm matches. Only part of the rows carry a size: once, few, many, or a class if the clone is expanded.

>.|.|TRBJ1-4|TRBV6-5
TGTGCCAGCAGTTACACGGGGGAAAAACTGTTTTTT
CASSYTGEKLFF
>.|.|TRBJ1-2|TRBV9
TGTGCCAGCAGCGTAGATCCCAGGCTAACTAACTATGGCTACACCTTC
CASSVDPRLTNYGYTF
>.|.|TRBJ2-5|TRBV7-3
TGTGCCAGCAGCCCAAGGCCGGGGTCCCTTCAAGAGACCCAGTACTTC
CASSPRPGSLQETQYF
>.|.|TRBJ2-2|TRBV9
TGTGCCAGCAGCGTGAGTTCTGGGGGCAGAAAGGGAAACACCGGGGAGCTGTTTTTT
CASSVSSGGRKGNTGELFF
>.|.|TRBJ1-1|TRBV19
TGTGCCAGTACCCTAATATTGAACACTGAAGCTTTCTTT
CASTLILNTEAFF
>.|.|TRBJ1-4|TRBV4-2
TGTGCCAGCAGCCAAGAAGTGTCAGGGGTTGCAACTAATGAAAAACTGTTTTTT
CASSQEVSGVATNEKLFF
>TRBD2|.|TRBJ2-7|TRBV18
TGTGCCAGCTCATTAGGACTAGCGGGGGGCCATCCGTACTTC
CASSLGLAGGHPYF
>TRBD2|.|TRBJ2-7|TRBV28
TGTGCCAGCAGTTTAGGAGGGAGGGCCAGCGAGCAGTACTTC
CASSLGGRASEQYF
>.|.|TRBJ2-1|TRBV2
TGTGCCACCCGGGACTCCCTCGGCAATGAGCAGTTCTTC
CATRDSLGNEQFF
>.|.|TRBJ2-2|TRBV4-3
TGCGCCAGCAGCCAAGTGGGCGGGGAGACCGGGGAGCTGTTTTTT
CASSQVGGETGELFF
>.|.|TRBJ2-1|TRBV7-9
TGTTCCAGCAGCTTAGGGGCAGAGGGCAGTCGGTTCTTC
CSSSLGAEGSRFF
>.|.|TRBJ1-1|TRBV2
TGTGCCAGCAGTGAAGCTCCTACGAGGGTCACTGAAGCTTTCTTT
CASSEAPTRVTEAFF
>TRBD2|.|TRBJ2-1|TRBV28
TGTGCCAGCAGCCGCGGGACTAGCGGGAGCCGCAATGAGCAGTTCTTC
CASSRGTSGSRNEQFF
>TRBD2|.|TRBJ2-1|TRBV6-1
TGTGCCAGCAGTGAATGGGGGGGAGGCACCTACAATGAGCAGTTCTTC
CASSEWGGGTYNEQFF
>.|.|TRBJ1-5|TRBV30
TGTGCCTGCGAAGGACATACCAATCAGCCCCAGCATTTT
CACEGHTNQPQHF
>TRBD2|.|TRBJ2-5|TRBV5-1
TGCGCCAGCAGCTTACAGGGACTAGCGGGAGGGCGCCAAGAGACCCAGTACTTC
CASSLQGLAGGRQETQYF
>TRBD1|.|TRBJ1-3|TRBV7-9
TGTGCCAGCAGCCCGACAGGGGCCTCTGGAAACACCATATATTTT
CASSPTGASGNTIYF
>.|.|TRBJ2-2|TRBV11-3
TGTGCCAGCAGTCTGACCGGGGAGCTGTTTTTT
CASSLTGELFF
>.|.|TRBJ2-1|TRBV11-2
TGTGCCAGCAGCTTCGGAGGGGGGGCCCTTGGGAATGAGCAGTTCTTC
CASSFGGGALGNEQFF
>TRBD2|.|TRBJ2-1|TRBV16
TGTGCCAGCCAGGGCCAAGCGGGAAGGAATGAGCAGTTCTTC
CASQGQAGRNEQFF
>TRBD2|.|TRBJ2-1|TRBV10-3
TGTGCCATCGCTCAGGGACTAGCGGAAACGAGAGGTAATGAGCAGTTCTTC
CAIAQGLAETRGNEQFF
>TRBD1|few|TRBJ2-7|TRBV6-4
TGTAGTGGGGGGGGACAGGGGAACCCGAGCTCCTACGAGCAGTACTTC
CSGGGQGNPSSYEQYF
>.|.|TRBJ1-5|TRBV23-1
TGCGCCAGTCCACCACCGGGAAGCCATAGCAATCAGCCCCAGCATTTT
CASPPPGSHSNQPQHF
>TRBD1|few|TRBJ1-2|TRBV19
TGTGCCAGTAGTGAGGCGGGGACAGTTCAATACTATGGCTACACCTTC
CASSEAGTVQYYGYTF
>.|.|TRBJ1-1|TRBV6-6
TGTGCCACCTCGAAACAGGGAGCTGCGAACACTGAAGCTTTCTTT
CATSKQGAANTEAFF
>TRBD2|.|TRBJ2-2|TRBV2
TGTGCCAGCAGACGACTAGCGTCGAACACCGGGGAGCTGTTTTTT
CASRRLASNTGELFF
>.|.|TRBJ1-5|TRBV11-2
TGTGCCAGCAGCTTAGCCGGGGGCAATCAGCCCCAGCATTTT
CASSLAGGNQPQHF
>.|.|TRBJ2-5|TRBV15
TGTGCCACCAGCAGAGAATCCACTAAAGTATACTTC
CATSRESTKVYF
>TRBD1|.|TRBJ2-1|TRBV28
TGTGCCAGCACGTGGAACAGGGGGTCAACCTACAATGAGCAGTTCTTC
CASTWNRGSTYNEQFF
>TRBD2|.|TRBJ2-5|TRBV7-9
TGTGCCAGCAGCTTTTTCTCTAGCGGGAAAGAGACCCAGTACTTC
CASSFFSSGKETQYF
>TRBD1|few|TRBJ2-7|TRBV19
TGTGCCAGTAGTCCTTGGGACAGCTCCTACGAGCAGTACTTC
CASSPWDSSYEQYF